A selection of T cell receptor beta chains follows, all from one sample in a study of vaccination and CD4 T cells after COVID-19. Their cognate antigens are unknown. In TCRdb, the PCR reads were re-called with MiXCR into one record per CDR3 protein. The table lists fewer than 15,000 distinct CDR3 sequences, approximately 42% of them singletons. Here the sequenced sample was CD4+ T cells from blood, cultured in vitro, taken after SARS-CoV-2 vaccination. The origin of the receptors is a human donor who had recovered from COVID-19. Each CDR3 is given with its conserved first and last residue. Each record gives: J gene, D gene, V gene, clone size, CDR3 DNA, CDR3 protein. The D gene is left open where the match is weak. Clone size is not always given. Where it is, it says once, few, many or a class for expanded clones.

j_call: TRBJ1-5
d_call: TRBD1
v_call: TRBV10-3
clone_size: few
cdr3_nt: TGTGCCATCAGTCGACAGGGGAGCAATCAGCCCCAGCATTTT
cdr3_aa: CAISRQGSNQPQHF

j_call: TRBJ1-2
d_call: .
v_call: TRBV11-3
clone_size: .
cdr3_nt: TGTGTCAGCAGCTTAGGGGACCTAGAACGAGGCTACACCTTC
cdr3_aa: CVSSLGDLERGYTF

j_call: TRBJ1-2
d_call: .
v_call: TRBV5-5
clone_size: .
cdr3_nt: TGTGCCAGCAGCTTGCAGGGGCCGGGTGGCTACACCTTC
cdr3_aa: CASSLQGPGGYTF

j_call: TRBJ2-5
d_call: .
v_call: TRBV5-1
clone_size: few
cdr3_nt: TGCGCCAGCAGCTTTACGGGAGCCCAAGAGACCCAGTACTTC
cdr3_aa: CASSFTGAQETQYF

j_call: TRBJ2-5
d_call: .
v_call: TRBV20-1
clone_size: .
cdr3_nt: TGCAGTGCGATGGTTGTCGTGGGGGCAGAGACCCAGTACTTC
cdr3_aa: CSAMVVVGAETQYF

j_call: TRBJ1-6
d_call: .
v_call: TRBV20-1
clone_size: few
cdr3_nt: TGCAGTGCTAGTAATAGTTATAATTCACCCCTCCACTTT
cdr3_aa: CSASNSYNSPLHF

j_call: TRBJ1-2
d_call: .
v_call: TRBV11-2
clone_size: .
cdr3_nt: TGTGCCAGCAGTCCCGCGACGGGATATGGCTACACCTTC
cdr3_aa: CASSPATGYGYTF

j_call: TRBJ1-6
d_call: .
v_call: TRBV20-1
clone_size: .
cdr3_nt: TGCAGTGCTAGAGATCAGCAGACCTATAATTCACCCCTCCACTTT
cdr3_aa: CSARDQQTYNSPLHF

j_call: TRBJ2-5
d_call: .
v_call: TRBV6-2/TRBV6-3
clone_size: few
cdr3_nt: TGTGCCAGTTCACGACTGATCCAAGAGACCCAGTACTTC
cdr3_aa: CASSRLIQETQYF

j_call: TRBJ1-1
d_call: .
v_call: TRBV2
clone_size: few
cdr3_nt: TGTGCCAGCAGTGTAGATCTGGCTTTCTTT
cdr3_aa: CASSVDLAFF

j_call: TRBJ2-3
d_call: .
v_call: TRBV6-4
clone_size: .
cdr3_nt: TGTGCCAGCAGTAAAGGGACGATGAGCACAGATACGCAGTATTTT
cdr3_aa: CASSKGTMSTDTQYF

j_call: TRBJ2-7
d_call: .
v_call: TRBV12-3/TRBV12-4
clone_size: .
cdr3_nt: TGTGCCAGCAGTTTAGCCCCAGGATTTAACGAGCAGTACTTC
cdr3_aa: CASSLAPGFNEQYF

j_call: TRBJ2-3
d_call: .
v_call: TRBV9
clone_size: .
cdr3_nt: TGTGCCAGCAGTAGCGGAAGAACCACAACAGATACGCAGTATTTT
cdr3_aa: CASSSGRTTTDTQYF

j_call: TRBJ2-1
d_call: .
v_call: TRBV7-3
clone_size: .
cdr3_nt: TGTGCCAGCAGCTTAACGGGAGACCTCAACAATGAGCAGTTCTTC
cdr3_aa: CASSLTGDLNNEQFF

j_call: TRBJ1-2
d_call: TRBD1
v_call: TRBV20-1
clone_size: .
cdr3_nt: TGCAGTGCTAGAGTAGCCGGGACAGGGGGCAGCTACACCTTC
cdr3_aa: CSARVAGTGGSYTF

j_call: TRBJ1-2
d_call: TRBD1
v_call: TRBV6-1
clone_size: few
cdr3_nt: TGTGCCAGCAGGTTTAGACAGGGGGCTGGCTATGGCTACACCTTC
cdr3_aa: CASRFRQGAGYGYTF

j_call: TRBJ2-5
d_call: .
v_call: TRBV25-1
clone_size: .
cdr3_nt: TGTGCCAGCAGGGGTTCCTTTAGGGAGACCCAGTACTTC
cdr3_aa: CASRGSFRETQYF

j_call: TRBJ2-1
d_call: .
v_call: TRBV2
clone_size: .
cdr3_nt: TGTGCCAGCAGTAGGATTAAGAGCTCCTACAATGAGCAGTTCTTC
cdr3_aa: CASSRIKSSYNEQFF

j_call: TRBJ2-7
d_call: .
v_call: TRBV3-1
clone_size: .
cdr3_nt: TGTGCCAGCAGCCAAAGGCACTCCTACGAGCAGTACTTC
cdr3_aa: CASSQRHSYEQYF

j_call: TRBJ1-5
d_call: .
v_call: TRBV6-2/TRBV6-3
clone_size: .
cdr3_nt: TGTGCCAGCAGTTACTCCTTAGAACAGCCCCAGCATTTT
cdr3_aa: CASSYSLEQPQHF

j_call: TRBJ1-2
d_call: .
v_call: TRBV12-3/TRBV12-4
clone_size: .
cdr3_nt: TGTGCCAGCAGCAACGGTGGTAACTATGGCTACACCTTC
cdr3_aa: CASSNGGNYGYTF

j_call: TRBJ1-2
d_call: .
v_call: TRBV28
clone_size: .
cdr3_nt: TGTGCCAGCAGTCCCCCAACGGGCTATGGCTACACCTTC
cdr3_aa: CASSPPTGYGYTF

j_call: TRBJ1-2
d_call: .
v_call: TRBV7-8
clone_size: .
cdr3_nt: TGTGCCAGCAGCTCCCGACTAACGGCCATTGCCCCGGGACGGAGTAACTATGGCTACACCTTC
cdr3_aa: CASSSRLTAIAPGRSNYGYTF

j_call: TRBJ2-1
d_call: .
v_call: TRBV7-2
clone_size: .
cdr3_nt: TGTGCCAGCAGCTTAAGGAGGGCTACCTACAATGAGCAGTTCTTC
cdr3_aa: CASSLRRATYNEQFF